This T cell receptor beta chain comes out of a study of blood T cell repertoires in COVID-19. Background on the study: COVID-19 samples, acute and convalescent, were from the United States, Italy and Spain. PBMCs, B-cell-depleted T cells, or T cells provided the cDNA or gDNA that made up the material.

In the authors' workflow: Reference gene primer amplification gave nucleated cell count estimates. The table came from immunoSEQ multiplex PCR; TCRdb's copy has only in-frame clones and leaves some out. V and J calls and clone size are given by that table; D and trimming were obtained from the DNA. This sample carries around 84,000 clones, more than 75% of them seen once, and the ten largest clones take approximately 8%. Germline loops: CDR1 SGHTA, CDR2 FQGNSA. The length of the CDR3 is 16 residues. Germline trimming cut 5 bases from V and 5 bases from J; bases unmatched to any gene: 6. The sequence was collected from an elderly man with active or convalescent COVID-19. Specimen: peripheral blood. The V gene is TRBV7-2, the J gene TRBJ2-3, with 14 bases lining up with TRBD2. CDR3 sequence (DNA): TGTGCCAGCAGCAGACTAGCGGGAGGGCCGGGAGATACGCAGTATTTT. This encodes CASSRLAGGPGDTQYF. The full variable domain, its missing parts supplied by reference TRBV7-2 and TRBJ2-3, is GAGVSQSPSNKVTEKGKDVELRCDPISGHTALYWYRQSLGQGLEFLIYFQGNSAPDKSGLPSDRFSAERTGGSVSTLTIQRTQQEDSAVYLCASSRLAGGPGDTQYFGPGTRLTVL.